These 2 T cell receptor beta chains share one sample of origin, sequenced in a study of PD-L1 blockade in urothelial cancer. Sequenced by immunoSEQ multiplex PCR; TCRdb stores in-frame clones only, minus some. This table holds around 69,000 clones, approximately 90% found once. Indicated time point: peripheral blood 6 weeks after treatment start. This sample comprised PBMCs, obtained around atezolizumab (anti-PD-L1) treatment. The receptors stem from a woman older than 75 with urothelial cancer.

This rearrangement joins TRBV5-1 to TRBJ1-2; possible D gene TRBD1, 5 bases. CDR3 length: 13 residues. Germline V gene data show CDR1 as SGHRS and CDR2 as YFSETQ. V was clipped by 3 bases and J by 4 bases, with 10 bases between them. In DNA form, the CDR3 reads TGCGCCAGCAGCTCCAGGGCCTCCTATGGCTACACCTTC. As protein: CASSSRASYGYTF. Full variable domain (remainder filled in from reference TRBV5-1 and TRBJ1-2): KAGVTQTPRYLIKTRGQQVTLSCSPISGHRSVSWYQQTPGQGLQFLFEYFSETQRNKGNFPGRFSGRQFSNSRSEMNVSTLELGDSALYLCASSSRASYGYTFGSGTRLTVV.

The table lists this clone with a few counts. V usage is TRBV30 and J usage is TRBJ1-1; possible D gene TRBD1, 6 bases. The CDR3 extends over 13 amino acids. The V gene's germline CDR1 is GTSNPN and CDR2 SVGIG (reference sequence). V dropped 0 bases and J dropped 1 base, with 6 bases sitting between them. CDR3 region: CAWSVQGNTEAFF. As DNA, the CDR3 is TGTGCCTGGAGTGTACAGGGGAACACTGAAGCTTTCTTT.